Here is one T cell receptor beta chain with its context. Its antigen specificity is not known. Base qualities were left out, and no much larger clone turns up one base away. This sample includes further DNA sequences coding for the same CDR3. The data were taken from a study of T cell responses to AZD1222 COVID-19 vaccine (dated by TCRdb to the early 2020s). Context from the whole study: TCR sequencing was performed for over 230 trial participants, of whom some 200 were given two doses of AZD1222 and approximately 25 were given two doses of MenACWY control vaccine. Enrollment into the trials was organized by age into subgroups of 18-55, 56-69 and 70-plus years, and those subgroups contained around 150, 28 and 57 TCR-sequenced participants, respectively. Broad study findings and their caveats: Reportedly, close to half of the unique spike-specific TCRs recognized epitopes lying outside the regions that are mutated in the B.1.351 and B.1.1.7 variants. Participants were mostly white British, with more females than males. The authors suggested clonal diversity may have been underestimated. Conclusions about previously exposed vaccinees were limited because only 5 or 6 AZD1222 recipients were SARS-CoV-2 seropositive at baseline. In the small 56-69-year group, the increase in depth fell short of significance, most likely because of low power. The vaccine-associated CD4 TCRs covered the entire spike protein, and the dominant responses fell in regions 160-218 and 743-854. Because no day 14 peak-response samples were available, the repertoires could be characterized only after the peak T cell response. After two AZD1222 doses, spike-specific TCR breadth and depth were significantly higher than at day 0 and than in MenACWY recipients.

The germline ends are 12 bases apart after V is trimmed by 5 bases and J by 5 bases. The CDR1 and CDR2 encoded by the germline V gene (reference sequence) are SEHNR and FQNEAQ. Spanning cysteine to phenylalanine, the CDR3 consists of 13 amino acids. Only the CDR3 region is kept as DNA, spanning 39 bases read in frame from base 1. The CDR3 regions of human TCRbeta chains were analyzed by immunosequencing. The authors' pipeline ran thus. Repertoire TCRs were checked for matches against a reference library of SARS-CoV-2-specific TCRs that had been generated using the MIRA antigen-specificity platform. Breadth meant the fraction of unique TCRs that were SARS-CoV-2-associated, whereas depth meant the fraction of total T cells that were SARS-CoV-2-associated. Each spike-specific TCR was assigned to its reactive spike region and to a CD4 or CD8 class using the MIRA data. Log10-transformed breadth and depth values were compared by one-way ANOVA with Sidak's multiple comparisons tests. TCRdb retrieved this table from immuneACCESS and kept in-frame rearrangements only. Not all clones are present; in checked studies, unresolved V genes account for under half, and no reason is known for the remainder. The V and J calls and the clone size are those of that table, but D and trimming were determined from the DNA. The sample table shows about 160,000 clones, and about 90% are seen once. About 1.1% of the sample comes from the top ten.

The time point label on this specimen signifies: about 28 days (+/-7) after the second vaccine dose. AZD1222 recipients whose second dose came at about 4 weeks and those whose second dose came at about 12 weeks were combined into one group, since spike-specific TCR depth and breadth did not differ between the two schedules. Samples from vaccinated people were obtained from the UK trials COV001 and COV002, which included a single-blind randomized controlled phase 2/3 trial of AZD1222 (ChAdOx1 nCoV-19) in healthy adults. For TCRbeta chain sequencing, PBMC samples were collected from trial participants at day 0 and at day 28 after the second dose.

The specimen comprised peripheral blood, sampled 28 days after the second AZD1222 dose. Here the chain combines TRBV7-9 and TRBJ1-1; TRBD1 is perhaps the D gene, given 6 matching bases. This receptor was obtained from an adult who received the AZD1222 COVID-19 vaccine. Read as DNA, the sequence is TGTGCCAGCAGCCCACAGGGAAGGACTGAAGCTTTCTTT. It is translated as CASSPQGRTEAFF.